The sequence of this T cell receptor (beta chain) was determined in a study of regulatory T cells in long-lasting Graves disease. Trimming cost V 1 base and J 6 bases, with 13 bases left between them. CDR1 and CDR2 from the germline V gene are GTSNPN and SVGIG (reference sequence). This CDR3 contains 14 residues. The table lists this clonotype with many counts. Its specificity is not known. CDR3-region Arm-PCR and iRepertoire HTBI primers produced the TCR beta libraries. In the authors' methods: Across samples, over 55 TRBV and some 13 TRBJ segments were found. TCRdb analysed the multiplex PCR reads with MiXCR anew, one entry per CDR3 protein. The V and J calls were not made by the authors but by TCRdb's processing. Of 680,000 or so distinct CDR3 sequences in the sample, around 15% were seen once. Study-wide findings and caveats: Persistent disease preferred TRBV28, TRBJ1-2 and TRBJ2-5; new disease, TRBV20-1 and TRBJ2-1.

Time point indicated: newly diagnosed GD, antithyroid drugs for less than 3 months. From RNA extracted from PBMCs, the TCR library was made. These same records also appear under a second study, on T cells in Graves' hyperthyroidism and ophthalmopathy. As reported in that work: HTBI primers drove first-round RT-PCR of the TCR CDR3.

This chain joins TRBV30 and TRBJ1-5; no reliable D call. The sequences come from peripheral blood mononuclear cells (PBMCs), collected at new diagnosis, from a patient treated with antithyroid drugs. The origin of this receptor is a woman aged 25 to 39 with Graves disease. CDR3 nucleotide sequence: TGTGCCTGGAGTGGTGTTACCCAACTTCAGCCCCAGCATTTT. This sequence encodes CAWSGVTQLQPQHF.